The next 14 T cell receptor beta chains were all read from a single sample in a study of blood T cell repertoires in COVID-19. Assay used: immunoSEQ multiplex PCR; TCRdb lists only in-frame clones, some missing. Here the sample spans 110,000 or so clones, 80% to 90% being singletons. The sequencing sample was made of peripheral blood. The origin of the receptors is a human donor with acute or convalescent COVID-19. The donor label of this sample is uncertain.

The J gene is TRBJ2-3, the V gene TRBV5-4; 8 positions agree with TRBD2. J was trimmed by 4 bases and V by 4 bases; bases with no gene match: 14. The germline V gene has CDR1 SGHNT and CDR2 YYREEE (reference sequence). There are 17 residues in the CDR3. CDR3 residues: CASSPKRSGGHADTQYF. The CDR3 bases are TGTGCCAGCAGCCCTAAGCGATCGGGGGGGCATGCAGATACGCAGTATTTT.

CDR3 bases: TGTGCCAGCAGCTTAACGACAGGGCCCTCACCCCTCCACTTT. Its protein is CASSLTTGPSPLHF. This sequence joins TRBV7-9 and TRBJ1-6; 7 bases map to TRBD1. Germline assignment: CDR1 SEHNR and CDR2 FQNEAQ (reference sequence). V was clipped by 2 bases and J by 10 bases; unmatched bases: 5. The CDR3 covers 14 residues.

The genes are TRBV28 and TRBJ2-3; 10 bases are a match to TRBD2. The CDR3 is 15 amino acids. J lost 0 bases, V lost 5 bases, and 2 bases had no gene match. CDR1 and CDR2 from the germline V gene are MDHEN and SYDVKM. CDR3 sequence: CASSLSGGSTDTQYF. DNA for the CDR3: TGTGCCAGCAGTCTTAGCGGGGGGAGCACAGATACGCAGTATTTT.

V is TRBV5-4 and J is TRBJ1-4; TRBD1 might be the D (6 bases). Germline-derived CDR1 and CDR2 are SGHNT and YYREEE (reference sequence). The ends were cut back, 7 bases at V and 5 bases at J, with 12 bases in the middle. CDR3 length equals 13 residues. DNA for the CDR3: TGTGCCAGCGGGGGCGCATTGAATGAAAAACTGTTTTTT. Amino acids: CASGGALNEKLFF. Filled out from reference TRBV5-4 and TRBJ1-4, the complete variable domain reads ETGVTQSPTHLIKTRGQQVTLRCSSQSGHNTVSWYQQALGQGPQFIFQYYREEENGRGNFPPRFSGLQFPNYSSELNVNALELDDSALYLCASGGALNEKLFFGSGTQLSVL.

The gene calls are TRBV19 and TRBJ1-1, with D uncertain. CDR1 and CDR2 from the germline V gene are LNHDA and SQIVND (reference sequence). The V end lost 4 bases, the J end lost 3 bases, and 6 bases lay between the germline ends. The CDR3 extends over 12 amino acids. DNA of the CDR3: TGTGCCAGTAGTACGGAGTACACTGAAGCTTTCTTT. This codes for CASSTEYTEAFF.

The J gene is TRBJ1-5, the V gene TRBV5-8; TRBD1 agrees at 9 bases. Germline V gene lookup returns CDR1 SGHTS and CDR2 YDEGEE. Trimming at V came to 4 bases and at J to 6 bases, leaving 5 bases not matched to a gene. The CDR3 contains 14 residues. The CDR3 sequence is CASSPNRGPQPQHF. The CDR3 DNA is TGTGCCAGCAGCCCCAACAGGGGGCCTCAGCCCCAGCATTTT. Full variable domain (missing parts from reference TRBV5-8 and TRBJ1-5): EAGVTQSPTHLIKTRGQQATLRCSPISGHTSVYWYQQALGLGLQFLLWYDEGEERNRGNFPPRFSGRQFPNYSSELNVNALELEDSALYLCASSPNRGPQPQHFGDGTRLSIL.

This chain uses TRBV20-1 with TRBJ2-7; TRBD1 is a possible D gene (6 bases). CDR1 DFQATT and CDR2 SNEGSKA come from the germline V gene (reference sequence). V was cut by 3 bases and J by 0 bases, with 15 bases left in between. This CDR3 is 15 amino acids long. CDR3 sequence reads: CSASPPGTRSYEQYF. For the CDR3, the DNA is TGCAGTGCTAGTCCCCCCGGGACACGCTCCTACGAGCAGTACTTC.

The rearrangement joins TRBV6-2 or TRBV6-3 to TRBJ2-7; a weak D match, TRBD1 (5 bases). Trimming stripped 5 bases from V and 5 bases from J, with 19 bases between. Germline CDR1 MNHEY, CDR2 SVGEGT. The CDR3 runs to 15 residues. The CDR3 DNA is TGTGCCAGCAGTGGACCCGGACAAAGGGTCCACGAGCAGTACTTC. This translates into CASSGPGQRVHEQYF.

For the CDR3, the DNA is TGTGCCAGCAGTCCACAAGGACAGGGGGGAGCGGATGGCTACACCTTC. Its protein is CASSPQGQGGADGYTF. This chain connects TRBV6-4 to TRBJ1-2; 10 positions agree with TRBD1. The germline CDR1 and CDR2 sequences are MRHNA and SNTAGT. The V gene end was trimmed by 5 bases and the J gene end by 6 bases; junction bases not matched to a gene: 12. The CDR3 runs 16 residues.

V gene TRBV4-2 combines with J gene TRBJ1-5; 7 nucleotides align to TRBD1. Germline V lookup: CDR1 LGHNA, CDR2 YNFKEQ. This CDR3 spans 13 amino acids. Losses at the gene ends were 4 bases for V and 4 bases for J; bases not matched to a gene: 1. CDR3 protein: CASSRGQNQPQHF. CDR3 DNA sequence: TGTGCCAGCAGCCGGGGACAGAATCAGCCCCAGCATTTT.

The V gene is TRBV6-6, the J gene TRBJ1-2, with a possible D match to TRBD1 (6 bases). V lost 6 bases and J 5 bases, leaving 19 bases between the germline ends. CDR1 is MNHNY and CDR2 is SVGAGI in the germline V gene (reference sequence). CDR3 length equals 15 residues. The CDR3 sequence: CASRQTLGTSYGYTF. CDR3 coding DNA: TGTGCCAGCAGACAAACCCTTGGGACATCATATGGCTACACCTTC.

This rearrangement joins TRBV21-1 to TRBJ2-1; whether TRBD1, the table's D call, matches the DNA was not checked. TRBV21-1 is flagged as a pseudogene. The CDR3 is 15 amino acids. The CDR3 region is CASSNRTDQSNEQFF. In DNA, the CDR3 is TGTGCCAGCAGCAATAGAACAGATCAAAGCAATGAGCAGTTCTTC.

The rearrangement links TRBV28 to TRBJ2-1, with 7 bases identical to TRBD2. Germline trimming cut 4 bases from V and 10 bases from J; bases unmatched to any gene: 7. The CDR3 is 13 residues long. From germline, CDR1 is MDHEN and CDR2 SYDVKM. The CDR3 coding sequence is TGTGCCAGCAGTTCGGGACTACCCCGGGAGCAGTTCTTC. Its protein product is CASSSGLPREQFF.

The chain carries TRBV16 and TRBJ2-6, with a possible D match to TRBD2 (5 bases). V was cut by 4 bases and J by 2 bases, with 12 bases left in between. CDR3 length equals 16 residues. Germline V CDR1 and CDR2: KGHSY, FQNENV. This CDR3 is CASSPQIGAGANVLTF. As DNA, the CDR3 is TGTGCCAGCAGCCCTCAAATCGGGGCTGGGGCCAACGTCCTGACTTTC.